The entry that follows covers one TCR beta chain sequence. Produced via immunoSEQ multiplex PCR; TCRdb's table is partial and in-frame only. This sample has 45,000 to 65,000 clones, with over 90% found just once. The data derive from a study of T cell changes during pregnancy in multiple sclerosis. The CDR3 extends over 15 amino acids. V lost 5 bases and J lost 6, with 17 bases in between. Germline-derived CDR1 and CDR2 are LNHDA and SQIVND (reference sequence). The input for sequencing was CD8+ T cells from peripheral blood mononuclear cells, taken in the third trimester of pregnancy. The source of this sequence is a female donor with multiple sclerosis, enrolled in a pregnancy study. The chain combines TRBV19 with TRBJ1-5; D is uncertain. Written as DNA, the CDR3 is TGTGCCAGTAGTCCCCAGAGGGTGTTTTCTCAGCCCCAGCATTTT. Translating gives CASSPQRVFSQPQHF.